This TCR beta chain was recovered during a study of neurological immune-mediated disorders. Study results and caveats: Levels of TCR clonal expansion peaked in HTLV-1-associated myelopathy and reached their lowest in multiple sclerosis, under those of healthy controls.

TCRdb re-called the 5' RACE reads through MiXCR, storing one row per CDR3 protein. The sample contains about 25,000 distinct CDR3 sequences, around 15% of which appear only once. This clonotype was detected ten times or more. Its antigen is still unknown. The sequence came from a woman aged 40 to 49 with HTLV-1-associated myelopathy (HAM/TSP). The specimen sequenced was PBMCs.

The CDR3 nucleotides are TGTGCCACCAGACGGGGGGGAGGCACAGATACGCAGTATTTT. Translating it yields CATRRGGGTDTQYF. V and J are TRBV24-1 and TRBJ2-3, with 8 bases lining up with TRBD2. Trimming took 7 bases from V and 1 from J; bases not matched to a gene: 3. The CDR3 has 14 amino acids. Germline V gene sequence: CDR1 KGHDR, CDR2 SFDVKD.